A selection of T cell receptor beta chains follows, all from one sample in a study of T cell repertoires in cytomegalovirus infection. Their specific antigens are unknown. MiXCR was run by TCRdb on the reads, yielding one entry per CDR3 protein. The sample lists approximately 130,000 distinct CDR3 sequences; 24% were seen once. Sequencing was done on a sample of PBMCs, sequenced either directly or after in vitro stimulation (not recorded which). The receptors originated from a human donor in good health (CMV status not recorded). Some clones in this sample may be carry-over from other donors' samples. CDR3s include the opening cysteine and the closing phenylalanine or tryptophan. The D gene is left open where the match is weak. The size entry is marked missing in some rows and otherwise reads once, few, many or a size class.

D | size | J | length | V | DNA | CDR3
. | few | TRBJ1-3 | 14 | TRBV12-3/TRBV12-4 | TGTGCCAGCAGTTTAAGGGTATGGGAGAACACCATATATTTT | CASSLRVWENTIYF
. | . | TRBJ2-2 | 12 | TRBV27 | TGTGCCAGCAGTTATCTATCCGGGGAGCTGTTTTTT | CASSYLSGELFF
. | many | TRBJ2-2 | 18 | TRBV7-6 | TGTGCCAGCAGCTTTTACCCGAGACTCGAAGAGCCCACCGGGGAGCTGTTTTTT | CASSFYPRLEEPTGELFF
. | few | TRBJ1-1 | 14 | TRBV28 | TGTGCCAGCAGTTTCAGGAGGTCAGGGGCTGAAGCTTTCTTT | CASSFRRSGAEAFF
TRBD1 | . | TRBJ1-1 | 15 | TRBV7-8 | TGTGCCAGCAGCTCCAGGGACAGCTTGAACACTGAAGCTTTCTTT | CASSSRDSLNTEAFF
. | . | TRBJ2-3 | 14 | TRBV6-5 | TGTGCCAGCAGTTGGGGCGGCCCCACAGATACGCAGTATTTT | CASSWGGPTDTQYF
. | few | TRBJ2-2 | 13 | TRBV12-3/TRBV12-4 | TGTGCCAGCAGCCGCCGGGGGACCGGGGAGCTGTTTTTT | CASSRRGTGELFF
. | many | TRBJ2-1 | 18 | TRBV7-6 | TGTGCCAGCAGCCGAGACCCTCTCCGGGACGACGCCTACAATGAGCAGTTCTTC | CASSRDPLRDDAYNEQFF
. | . | TRBJ2-7 | 16 | TRBV2 | TGTGCCAGCAGTGAAGTCTGGGCAGGGAGAGGGCACGAGCAGTACTTC | CASSEVWAGRGHEQYF
. | few | TRBJ1-1 | 13 | TRBV7-9 | TGTGCCAGCAGCTCCGGACAGAACACTGAAGCTTTCTTT | CASSSGQNTEAFF
TRBD1 | . | TRBJ1-5 | 14 | TRBV11-2 | TGTGCCAGCAGCCAAGGGACAGGGGTTCAGCCCCAGCATTTT | CASSQGTGVQPQHF
. | . | TRBJ1-2 | 13 | TRBV7-2 | TGTGCCAGCAGCTTAGGCCGGGGCTATGGCTACACCTTC | CASSLGRGYGYTF
. | many | TRBJ2-5 | 13 | TRBV6-1 | TGTGCCAGCAGTCGGACTCTCCAAGAGACCCAGTACTTC | CASSRTLQETQYF
TRBD2 | . | TRBJ2-1 | 14 | TRBV20-1 | TGCAGTGCTGGGGGAGGGACTAGCCTCAATGAGCAGTTCTTC | CSAGGGTSLNEQFF
. | . | TRBJ1-5 | 16 | TRBV4-2 | TGTGCCAGCAGCCAAGATTGGGGAGGTAGCAATCAGCCCCAGCATTTT | CASSQDWGGSNQPQHF
. | . | TRBJ2-2 | 14 | TRBV6-5 | TGTGCCAGCAACTCAGGGGCTGGCACCGGGGAGCTGTTTTTT | CASNSGAGTGELFF
TRBD2 | . | TRBJ2-5 | 18 | TRBV27 | TGTGCCAGCAGTTTATCGCCGGGAATAGCGGGCTCCCGGGAGACCCAGTACTTC | CASSLSPGIAGSRETQYF
. | . | TRBJ1-4 | 12 | TRBV27 | TGTGCCAGCAGAGGCCTTGGGGAAAAACTGTTTTTT | CASRGLGEKLFF
TRBD2 | . | TRBJ2-2 | 16 | TRBV7-2 | TGTGCCAGCAGCGAGACTAGCGGGAGTTTTGCCGGGGAGCTGTTTTTT | CASSETSGSFAGELFF
. | many | TRBJ2-3 | 12 | TRBV7-2 | TGTGCCAGCAGTTTACATCGGGATACGCAGTATTTT | CASSLHRDTQYF
. | . | TRBJ2-1 | 10 | TRBV6-1 | TGTGCCAGCAGTAACCATGAGCAGTTCTTC | CASSNHEQFF
TRBD1 | . | TRBJ2-3 | 12 | TRBV29-1 | TGCAGCGTTGAACGGGGACAGGGGACAGCTCTCTTT | CSVERGQGTALF
TRBD1 | . | TRBJ2-1 | 14 | TRBV5-4 | TGTGCCAGCAGCTCGATGGGTGGGACAGGGGGGAAGTTCTTC | CASSSMGGTGGKFF
TRBD2 | many | TRBJ2-7 | 15 | TRBV7-6 | TGTGCCAGCAGCTCGCCAACGGCGGGAGTGTCCGAGCAGTACTTC | CASSSPTAGVSEQYF
. | few | TRBJ1-6 | 15 | TRBV28 | TGTGCCAGCAGTTCAGTAGTAGGAGATCATTCACCCCTCCACTTT | CASSSVVGDHSPLHF
. | . | TRBJ2-1 | 16 | TRBV7-9 | TGTGCCAGCAGCTTACTTTCCAGGAGCTCCTACAATGAGCAGTTCTTC | CASSLLSRSSYNEQFF
TRBD2 | . | TRBJ2-1 | 16 | TRBV19 | TGTGCCAGTAGTCGGGGACTAGCGGGAGACTACAATGAGCAGTTCTTC | CASSRGLAGDYNEQFF
TRBD2 | . | TRBJ2-5 | 15 | TRBV7-2 | TGTGCCAGCAGCCCCGGACTAGCGGAGAGAGAGACCCAGTACTTC | CASSPGLAERETQYF
TRBD2 | . | TRBJ2-5 | 18 | TRBV15 | TGTGCCACCAGCGGAGAAGGTCAGACTAGCGGGAGGAAGGAGACCCAGTACTTC | CATSGEGQTSGRKETQYF
TRBD1 | . | TRBJ2-2 | 16 | TRBV6-2/TRBV6-3 | TGTGCCAGCAGTCCGGACAGGAGCCCCAAGACCGGGGAGCTGTTTTTT | CASSPDRSPKTGELFF
TRBD1 | . | TRBJ2-5 | 14 | TRBV6-4 | TGTGCCAGCACCCGGACAGGGGGCGGTGAGACCCAGTACTTC | CASTRTGGGETQYF
. | many | TRBJ2-3 | 16 | TRBV7-2 | TGTGCCAGCAGCCGTCTCGGGGGGCTGGGCACAGATACGCAGTATTTT | CASSRLGGLGTDTQYF
TRBD2 | few | TRBJ2-3 | 18 | TRBV14 | TGTGCCAGCAGCCCCGTTAGCGGGAGCACCACTAGCACAGATACGCAGTATTTT | CASSPVSGSTTSTDTQYF
. | few | TRBJ1-4 | 12 | TRBV20-1 | TGCAGTGCTAGAGATGAGCGGAAAAAACTGTTTTTT | CSARDERKKLFF
. | . | TRBJ2-3 | 14 | TRBV20-1 | TGCAGTGCTAGCCCCCTAGCGAAAACAGATACGCAGTATTTT | CSASPLAKTDTQYF
TRBD2 | . | TRBJ2-2 | 16 | TRBV7-2 | TGTGCCAGCAGCTTAGTCCTCGGGAGGGCAGGCGGGGAGCTGTTTTTT | CASSLVLGRAGGELFF
. | few | TRBJ2-3 | 15 | TRBV7-6 | TGTGCCAGCAGCTTAAAGCCCCCAGGGCCAGATACGCAGTATTTT | CASSLKPPGPDTQYF
. | few | TRBJ1-3 | 14 | TRBV2 | TGTGCCAGCAGTGGGAACAGGAGAGGAAACACCATATATTTT | CASSGNRRGNTIYF
. | . | TRBJ1-2 | 14 | TRBV5-5 | TGTGCCAGCAGCTTCCACAGGGCTAACTATGGCTACACCTTC | CASSFHRANYGYTF
TRBD2 | few | TRBJ2-1 | 19 | TRBV6-1 | TGTGCCAGCAGTCTCTTACCCTTTCAGCGGGAGTGGGAAAACAATGAGCAGTTCTTC | CASSLLPFQREWENNEQFF
. | few | TRBJ1-4 | 14 | TRBV5-1 | TGCGCCAGCAGCTTGGTCCCGGCGGATGAAAAACTGTTTTTT | CASSLVPADEKLFF
TRBD2 | . | TRBJ2-1 | 17 | TRBV19 | TGTGCCAGTAGTATCAGGGTGACAGCGGGAGTTAGGAATGAGCAGTTCTTC | CASSIRVTAGVRNEQFF
TRBD1 | few | TRBJ2-6 | 18 | TRBV4-3 | TGCGCCAGCAGCCAAGCCAGGACAGGGTCTTCTGGGGCCAACGTCCTGACTTTC | CASSQARTGSSGANVLTF
TRBD2 | few | TRBJ2-1 | 19 | TRBV6-2/TRBV6-3 | TGTGCCAGCAGTTACCCGACTAGCGGGACAACCACTTTTACATATGAGCAGTTCTTC | CASSYPTSGTTTFTYEQFF
. | few | TRBJ1-2 | 13 | TRBV27 | TGTGCCAGCGGGATTAGAGGGTCGTATCGCTACACCTTC | CASGIRGSYRYTF
TRBD2 | . | TRBJ2-1 | 17 | TRBV6-1 | TGTGCCAGCAGTGATCCCGCGTCTAGCGGGATTGGAAATGAGCAGTTCTTC | CASSDPASSGIGNEQFF
. | . | TRBJ2-5 | 14 | TRBV5-4 | TGTGCCAGCAGCTTGGAGGCGGGATACGAGACCCAGTACTTC | CASSLEAGYETQYF
. | many | TRBJ2-7 | 16 | TRBV27 | TGTGCCAGCAGTTTGGCCAGGGCTAAAAGCTCCTACGAGCAGTACTTC | CASSLARAKSSYEQYF
. | . | TRBJ1-2 | 14 | TRBV7-9 | TGTGCCAGCAGACCTCACGGATCGGTCGATGGCTACACCTTC | CASRPHGSVDGYTF
. | . | TRBJ2-4 | 15 | TRBV20-1 | TGCAGTGCTAGAGCCGATCATATTACCAAAAACATTCAGTACTTC | CSARADHITKNIQYF
. | few | TRBJ1-5 | 13 | TRBV11-2 | TGTGCCAGCAGCTTACAGCTCAATCAGCCCCAGCATTTT | CASSLQLNQPQHF
. | . | TRBJ2-7 | 14 | TRBV2 | TGTGCCAGCAGTAGACACAGGGAGTCCTACGAGCAGTACTTC | CASSRHRESYEQYF
. | many | TRBJ2-1 | 13 | TRBV7-2 | TGTGCCAGCAGCTTAGGCTGGAGCAATGAGCAGTTCTTC | CASSLGWSNEQFF
TRBD1 | . | TRBJ1-1 | 18 | TRBV20-1 | TGCAGTGCACGTCTCCCTAACCGGGACAGGGGGCGAGGCGCTGAAGCTTTCTTT | CSARLPNRDRGRGAEAFF
TRBD1 | many | TRBJ2-5 | 18 | TRBV7-2 | TGTGCCAGCAGCTCCCCTCGGACAGGGGGAGGAACCGCGGAGACCCAGTACTTC | CASSSPRTGGGTAETQYF